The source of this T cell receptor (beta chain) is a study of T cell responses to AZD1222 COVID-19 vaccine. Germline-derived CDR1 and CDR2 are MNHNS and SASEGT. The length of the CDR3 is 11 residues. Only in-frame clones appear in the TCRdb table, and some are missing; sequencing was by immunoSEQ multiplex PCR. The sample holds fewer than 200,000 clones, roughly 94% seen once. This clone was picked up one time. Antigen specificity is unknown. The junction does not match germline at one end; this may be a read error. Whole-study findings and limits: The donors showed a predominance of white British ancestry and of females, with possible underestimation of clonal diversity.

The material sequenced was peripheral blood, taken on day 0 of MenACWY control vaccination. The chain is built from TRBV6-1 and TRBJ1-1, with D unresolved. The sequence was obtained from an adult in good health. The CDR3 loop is CASSEVGEAFF. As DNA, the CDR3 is TGTGCCAGCAGCGAAGTTGGTGAAGCTTTCTTT.